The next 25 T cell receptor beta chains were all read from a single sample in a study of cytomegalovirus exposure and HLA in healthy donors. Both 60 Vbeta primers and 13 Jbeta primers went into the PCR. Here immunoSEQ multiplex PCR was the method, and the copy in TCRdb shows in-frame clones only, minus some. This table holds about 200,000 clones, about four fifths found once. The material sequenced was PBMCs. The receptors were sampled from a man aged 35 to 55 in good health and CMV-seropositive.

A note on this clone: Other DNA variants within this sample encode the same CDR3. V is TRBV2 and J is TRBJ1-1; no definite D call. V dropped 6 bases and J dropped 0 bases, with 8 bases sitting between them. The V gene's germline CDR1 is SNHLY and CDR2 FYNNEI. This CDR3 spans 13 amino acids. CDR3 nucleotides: TGTGCCAGCAGGGCAGGTTTGAACACTGAAGCTTTCTTT. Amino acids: CASRAGLNTEAFF.

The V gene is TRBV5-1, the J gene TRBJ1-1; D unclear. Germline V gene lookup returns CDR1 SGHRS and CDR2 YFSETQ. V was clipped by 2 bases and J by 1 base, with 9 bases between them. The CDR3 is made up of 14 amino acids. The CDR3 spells CASSLMGENTEAFF. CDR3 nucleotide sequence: TGCGCCAGCAGCTTAATGGGAGAGAACACTGAAGCTTTCTTT.

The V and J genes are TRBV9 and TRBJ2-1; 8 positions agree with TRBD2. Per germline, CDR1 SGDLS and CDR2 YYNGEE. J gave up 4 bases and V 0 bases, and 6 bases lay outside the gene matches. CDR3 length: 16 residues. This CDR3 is CASSVGAGARYNEQFF. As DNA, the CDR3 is TGTGCCAGCAGCGTAGGAGCGGGGGCGCGATACAATGAGCAGTTCTTC.

The CDR3 DNA reads TGTGCCAGCAGTTACTCGAATCGGTACGAGCAGTACTTC. Its translation: CASSYSNRYEQYF. The rearrangement joins TRBV6-6 to TRBJ2-7, with D unclear. V lost 0 bases to trimming and J lost 4 bases, with 7 bases between them. Per the germline V gene, CDR1 is MNHNY and CDR2 is SVGAGI (reference sequence). The CDR3 extends over 13 amino acids.

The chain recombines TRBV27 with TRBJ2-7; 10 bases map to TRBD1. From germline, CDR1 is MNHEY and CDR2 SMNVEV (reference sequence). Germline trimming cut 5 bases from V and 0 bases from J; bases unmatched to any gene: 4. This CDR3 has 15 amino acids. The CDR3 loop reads CASSMTGGASYEQYF. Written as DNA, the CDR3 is TGTGCCAGCAGTATGACAGGGGGCGCCTCCTACGAGCAGTACTTC.

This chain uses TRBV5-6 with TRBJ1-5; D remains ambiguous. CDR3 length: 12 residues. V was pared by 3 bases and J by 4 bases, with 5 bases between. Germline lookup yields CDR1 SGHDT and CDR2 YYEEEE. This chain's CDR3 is CASSSPNQPQHF. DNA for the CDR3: TGTGCCAGCAGCTCCCCGAATCAGCCCCAGCATTTT.

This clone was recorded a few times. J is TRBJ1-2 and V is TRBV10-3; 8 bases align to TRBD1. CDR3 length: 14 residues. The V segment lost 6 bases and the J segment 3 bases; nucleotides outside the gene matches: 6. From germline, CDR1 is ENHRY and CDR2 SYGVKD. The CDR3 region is CAIRRDRGYYGYTF. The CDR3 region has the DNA TGTGCCATCAGACGAGACAGGGGTTACTATGGCTACACCTTC.

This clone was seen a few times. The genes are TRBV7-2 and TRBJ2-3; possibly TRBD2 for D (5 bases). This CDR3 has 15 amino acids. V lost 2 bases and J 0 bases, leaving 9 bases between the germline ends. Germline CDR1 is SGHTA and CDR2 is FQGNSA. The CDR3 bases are TGTGCCAGCAGCTTAACCGGACTGAGCACAGATACGCAGTATTTT. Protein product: CASSLTGLSTDTQYF.

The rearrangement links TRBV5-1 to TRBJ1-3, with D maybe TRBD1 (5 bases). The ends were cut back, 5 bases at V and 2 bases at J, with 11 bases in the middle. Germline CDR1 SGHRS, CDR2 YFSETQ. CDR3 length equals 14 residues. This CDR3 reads CASSVPGAGNTIYF. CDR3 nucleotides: TGCGCCAGCAGTGTCCCGGGGGCTGGAAACACCATATATTTT.

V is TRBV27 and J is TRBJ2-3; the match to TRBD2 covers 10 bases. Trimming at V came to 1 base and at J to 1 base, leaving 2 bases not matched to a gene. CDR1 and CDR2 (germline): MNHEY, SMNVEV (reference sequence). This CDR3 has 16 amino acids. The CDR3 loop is CASSLFGTSGTDTQYF. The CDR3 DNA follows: TGTGCCAGCAGTTTATTTGGGACTAGCGGCACAGATACGCAGTATTTT.

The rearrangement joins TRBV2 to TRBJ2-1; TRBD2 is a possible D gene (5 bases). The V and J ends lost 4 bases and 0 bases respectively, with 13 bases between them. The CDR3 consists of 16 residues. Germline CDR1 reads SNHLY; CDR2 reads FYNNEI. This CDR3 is CASSASSRHSYNEQFF. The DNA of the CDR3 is TGTGCCAGCAGTGCCTCTAGCCGCCACTCCTACAATGAGCAGTTCTTC.

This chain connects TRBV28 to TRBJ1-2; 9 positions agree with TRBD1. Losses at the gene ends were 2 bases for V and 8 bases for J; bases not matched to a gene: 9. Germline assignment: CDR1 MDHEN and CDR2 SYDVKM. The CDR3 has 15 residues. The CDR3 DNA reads TGTGCCAGCAGTTTAGCGGACAGGGGATATGGCGGCTACACCTTC. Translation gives CASSLADRGYGGYTF.

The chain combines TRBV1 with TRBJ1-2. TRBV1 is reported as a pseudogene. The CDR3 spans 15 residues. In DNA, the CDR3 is TGCACCAGCAGCCAACCCCCAACAGGGAGGGGTGGCTACACCTTC. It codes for CTSSQPPTGRGGYTF.

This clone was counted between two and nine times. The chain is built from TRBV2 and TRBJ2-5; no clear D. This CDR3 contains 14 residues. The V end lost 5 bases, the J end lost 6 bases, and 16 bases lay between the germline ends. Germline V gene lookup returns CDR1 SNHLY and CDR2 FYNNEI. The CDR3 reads CASSPASSAKTQYF. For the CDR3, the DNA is TGTGCCAGCAGTCCAGCTAGTAGTGCGAAGACCCAGTACTTC.

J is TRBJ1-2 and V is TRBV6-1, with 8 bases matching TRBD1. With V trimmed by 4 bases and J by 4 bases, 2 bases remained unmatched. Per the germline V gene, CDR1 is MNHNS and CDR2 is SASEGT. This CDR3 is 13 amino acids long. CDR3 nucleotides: TGTGCCAGCAGTGGACAGGGGCCCTATGGCTACACCTTC. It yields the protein CASSGQGPYGYTF.

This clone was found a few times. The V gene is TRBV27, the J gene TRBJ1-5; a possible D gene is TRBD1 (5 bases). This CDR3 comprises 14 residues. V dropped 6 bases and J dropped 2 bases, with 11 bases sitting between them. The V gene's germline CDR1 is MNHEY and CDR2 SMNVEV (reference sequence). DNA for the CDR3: TGTGCCAGCAGAACAGGTCAGGGCAATCAGCCCCAGCATTTT. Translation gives CASRTGQGNQPQHF.

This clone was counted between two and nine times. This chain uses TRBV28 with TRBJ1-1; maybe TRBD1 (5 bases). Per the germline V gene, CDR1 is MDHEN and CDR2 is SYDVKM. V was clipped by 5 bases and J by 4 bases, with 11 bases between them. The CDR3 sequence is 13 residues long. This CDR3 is CASSRDRPTEAFF. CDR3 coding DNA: TGTGCCAGCAGTCGAGACAGACCCACTGAAGCTTTCTTT. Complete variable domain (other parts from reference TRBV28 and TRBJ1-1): DVKVTQSSRYLVKRTGEKVFLECVQDMDHENMFWYRQDPGLGLRLIYFSYDVKMKEKGDIPEGYSVSREKKERFSLILESASTNQTSMYLCASSRDRPTEAFFGQGTRLTVV.

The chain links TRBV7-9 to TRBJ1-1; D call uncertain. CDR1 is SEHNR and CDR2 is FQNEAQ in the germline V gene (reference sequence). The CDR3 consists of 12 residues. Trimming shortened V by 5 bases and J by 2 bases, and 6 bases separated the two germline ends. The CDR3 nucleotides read TGTGCCAGCAGCCAGATTAACACTGAAGCTTTCTTT. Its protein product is CASSQINTEAFF. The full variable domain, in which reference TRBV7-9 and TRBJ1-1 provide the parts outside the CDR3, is DTGVSQNPRHKITKRGQNVTFRCDPISEHNRLYWYRQTLGQGPEFLTYFQNEAQLEKSRLLSDRFSAERPKGSFSTLEIQRTEQGDSAMYLCASSQINTEAFFGQGTRLTVV.

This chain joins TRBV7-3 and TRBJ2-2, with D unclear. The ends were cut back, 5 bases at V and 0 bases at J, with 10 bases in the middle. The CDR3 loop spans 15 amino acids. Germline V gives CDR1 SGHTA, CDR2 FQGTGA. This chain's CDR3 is CASSAGQPNTGELFF. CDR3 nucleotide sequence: TGTGCCAGCAGCGCTGGGCAGCCGAACACCGGGGAGCTGTTTTTT.

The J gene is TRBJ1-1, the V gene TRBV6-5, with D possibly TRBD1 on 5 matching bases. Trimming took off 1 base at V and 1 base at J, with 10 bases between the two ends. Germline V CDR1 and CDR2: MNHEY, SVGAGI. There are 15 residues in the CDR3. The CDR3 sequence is CASSYLGPPNTEAFF. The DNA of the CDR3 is TGTGCCAGCAGTTACTTGGGGCCCCCGAACACTGAAGCTTTCTTT.

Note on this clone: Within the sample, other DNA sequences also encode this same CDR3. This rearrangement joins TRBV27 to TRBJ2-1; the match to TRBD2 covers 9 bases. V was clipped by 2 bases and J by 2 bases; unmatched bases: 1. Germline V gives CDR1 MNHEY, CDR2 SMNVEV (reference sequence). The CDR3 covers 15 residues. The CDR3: CASSLAGGPYNEQFF. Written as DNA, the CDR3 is TGTGCCAGCAGTTTAGCGGGAGGGCCCTACAATGAGCAGTTCTTC.

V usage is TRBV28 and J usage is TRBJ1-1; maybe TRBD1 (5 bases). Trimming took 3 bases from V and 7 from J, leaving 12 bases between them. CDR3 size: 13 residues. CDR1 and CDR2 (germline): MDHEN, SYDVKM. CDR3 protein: CASSLAGFGEAFF. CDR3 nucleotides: TGTGCCAGCAGTTTGGCAGGGTTCGGTGAAGCTTTCTTT. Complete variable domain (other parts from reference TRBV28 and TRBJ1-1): DVKVTQSSRYLVKRTGEKVFLECVQDMDHENMFWYRQDPGLGLRLIYFSYDVKMKEKGDIPEGYSVSREKKERFSLILESASTNQTSMYLCASSLAGFGEAFFGQGTRLTVV.

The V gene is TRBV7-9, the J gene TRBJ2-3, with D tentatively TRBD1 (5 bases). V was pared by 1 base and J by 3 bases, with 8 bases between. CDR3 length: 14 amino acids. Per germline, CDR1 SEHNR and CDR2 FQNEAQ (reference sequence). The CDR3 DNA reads TGTGCCAGCAGCTTAGATGGGGCTACAGATACGCAGTATTTT. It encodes CASSLDGATDTQYF.

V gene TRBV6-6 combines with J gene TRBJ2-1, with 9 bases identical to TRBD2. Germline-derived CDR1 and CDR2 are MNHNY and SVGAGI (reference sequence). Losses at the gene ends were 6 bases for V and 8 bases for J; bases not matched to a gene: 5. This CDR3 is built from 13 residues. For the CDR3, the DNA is TGTGCCAGCAGACCGGGACTAGCTTATGAGCAGTTCTTC. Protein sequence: CASRPGLAYEQFF.

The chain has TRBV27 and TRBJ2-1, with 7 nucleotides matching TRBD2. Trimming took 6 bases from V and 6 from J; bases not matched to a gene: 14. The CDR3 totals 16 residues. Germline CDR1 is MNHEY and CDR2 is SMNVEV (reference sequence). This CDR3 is CASRSGTNTGGNEQFF. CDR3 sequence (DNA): TGTGCCAGCAGGAGCGGGACCAACACGGGCGGCAATGAGCAGTTCTTC.